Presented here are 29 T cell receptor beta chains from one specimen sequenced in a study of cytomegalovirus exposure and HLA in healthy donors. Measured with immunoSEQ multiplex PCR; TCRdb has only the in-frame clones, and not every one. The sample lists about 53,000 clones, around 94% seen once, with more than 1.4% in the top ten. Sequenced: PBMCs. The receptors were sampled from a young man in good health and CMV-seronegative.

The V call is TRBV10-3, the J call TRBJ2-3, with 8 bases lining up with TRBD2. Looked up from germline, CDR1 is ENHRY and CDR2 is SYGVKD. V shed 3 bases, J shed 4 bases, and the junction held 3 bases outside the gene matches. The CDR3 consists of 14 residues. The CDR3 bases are TGTGCCATCAGTGATACGGGAGGGGCAGATACGCAGTATTTT. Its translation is CAISDTGGADTQYF.

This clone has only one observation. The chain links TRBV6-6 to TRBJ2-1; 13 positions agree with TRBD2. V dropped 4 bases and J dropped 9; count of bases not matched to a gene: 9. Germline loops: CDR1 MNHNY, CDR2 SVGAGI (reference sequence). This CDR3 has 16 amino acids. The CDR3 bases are TGTGCCAGCAGTTCTCTCGGACTAGCGGGAGAAGGTGAGCAGTTCTTC. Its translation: CASSSLGLAGEGEQFF.

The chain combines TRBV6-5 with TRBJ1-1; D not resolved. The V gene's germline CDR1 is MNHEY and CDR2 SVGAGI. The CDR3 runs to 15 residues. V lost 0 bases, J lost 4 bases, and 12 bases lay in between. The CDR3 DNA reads TGTGCCAGCAGTTACTCGAAAAGACTTATCACTGAAGCTTTCTTT. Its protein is CASSYSKRLITEAFF.

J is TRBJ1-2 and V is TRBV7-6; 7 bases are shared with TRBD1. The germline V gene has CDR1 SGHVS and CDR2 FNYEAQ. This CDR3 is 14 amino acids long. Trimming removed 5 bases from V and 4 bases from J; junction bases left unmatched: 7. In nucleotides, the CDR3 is TGTGCCAGCAGCCCAGCCACAGGGGCCTATGGCTACACCTTC. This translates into CASSPATGAYGYTF.

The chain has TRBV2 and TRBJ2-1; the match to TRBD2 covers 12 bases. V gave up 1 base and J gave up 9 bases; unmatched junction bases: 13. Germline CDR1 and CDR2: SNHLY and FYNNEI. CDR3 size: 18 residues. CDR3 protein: CASSEEWLGLAGRSEQFF. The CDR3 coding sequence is TGTGCCAGCAGTGAAGAGTGGTTAGGACTAGCGGGACGAAGTGAGCAGTTCTTC.

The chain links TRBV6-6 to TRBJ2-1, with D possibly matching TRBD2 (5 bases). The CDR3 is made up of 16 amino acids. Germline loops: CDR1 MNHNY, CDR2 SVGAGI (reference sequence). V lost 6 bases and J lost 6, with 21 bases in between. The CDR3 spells CASRHSGLASRNEQFF. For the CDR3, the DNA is TGTGCCAGCAGACACTCCGGCTTGGCTAGCCGCAATGAGCAGTTCTTC.

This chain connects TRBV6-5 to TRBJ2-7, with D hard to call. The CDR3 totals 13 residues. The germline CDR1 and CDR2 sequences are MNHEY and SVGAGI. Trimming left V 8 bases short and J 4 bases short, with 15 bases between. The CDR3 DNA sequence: TGTGCCAGCTCAGGCCAAAGTCGATACGAGCAGTACTTC. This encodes CASSGQSRYEQYF.

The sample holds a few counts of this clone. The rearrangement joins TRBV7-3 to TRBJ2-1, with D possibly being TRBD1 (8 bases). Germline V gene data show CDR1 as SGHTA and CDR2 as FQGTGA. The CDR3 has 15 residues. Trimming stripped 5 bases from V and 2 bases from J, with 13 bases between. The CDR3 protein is CASSRTGGAYNEQFF. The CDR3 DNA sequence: TGTGCCAGCAGCCGAACAGGGGGGGCCTACAATGAGCAGTTCTTC.

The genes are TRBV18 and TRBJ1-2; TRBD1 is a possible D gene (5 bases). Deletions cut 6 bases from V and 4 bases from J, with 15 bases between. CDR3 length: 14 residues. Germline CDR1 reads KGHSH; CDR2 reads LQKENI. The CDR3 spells CASSPMTATYGYTF. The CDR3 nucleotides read TGTGCCAGCTCCCCAATGACAGCGACCTATGGCTACACCTTC.

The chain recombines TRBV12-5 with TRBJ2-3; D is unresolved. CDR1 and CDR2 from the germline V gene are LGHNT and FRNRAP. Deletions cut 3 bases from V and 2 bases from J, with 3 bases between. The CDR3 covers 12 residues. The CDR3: CASGFLTDTQYF. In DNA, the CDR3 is TGTGCTAGTGGTTTCCTCACAGATACGCAGTATTTT.

CDR3 loop: CASLNGAKNIQYF. The CDR3 DNA follows: TGTGCCAGTCTTAACGGAGCCAAAAACATTCAGTACTTC. This rearrangement joins TRBV28 to TRBJ2-4; the D is unclear. Germline assignment: CDR1 MDHEN and CDR2 SYDVKM. The CDR3 extends over 13 amino acids. Trimming took off 9 bases at V and 0 bases at J, with 9 bases between the two ends.

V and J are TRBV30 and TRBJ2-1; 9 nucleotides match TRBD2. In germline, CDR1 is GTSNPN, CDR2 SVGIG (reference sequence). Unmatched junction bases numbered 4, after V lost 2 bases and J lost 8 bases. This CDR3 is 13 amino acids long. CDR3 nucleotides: TGTGCCTGGAGTCGTCTAGCGGGATATGAGCAGTTCTTC. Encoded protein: CAWSRLAGYEQFF.

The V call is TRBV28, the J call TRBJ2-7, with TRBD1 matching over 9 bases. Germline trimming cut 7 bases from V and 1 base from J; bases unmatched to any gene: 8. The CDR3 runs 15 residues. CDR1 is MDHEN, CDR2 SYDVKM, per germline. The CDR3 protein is CASTITGQGSYEQYF. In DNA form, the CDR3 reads TGTGCCAGCACCATAACGGGACAGGGTTCCTACGAGCAGTACTTC.

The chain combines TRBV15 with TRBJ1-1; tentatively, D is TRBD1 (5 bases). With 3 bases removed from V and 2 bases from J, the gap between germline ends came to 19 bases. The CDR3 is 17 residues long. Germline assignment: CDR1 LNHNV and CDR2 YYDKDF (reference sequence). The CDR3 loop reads CATSRRPISTGNTEAFF. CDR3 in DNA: TGTGCCACCAGCAGGCGTCCGATTTCCACAGGTAACACTGAAGCTTTCTTT.

The CDR3 loop reads CSVSGGMNTEAFF. CDR3 sequence (DNA): TGCAGCGTTTCCGGGGGAATGAACACTGAAGCTTTCTTT. V gene TRBV29-1 combines with J gene TRBJ1-1; the D gene is possibly TRBD1 (5 bases). The CDR3 spans 13 residues. The germline V gene encodes CDR1 SQVTM and CDR2 ANQGSEA. The V end was cut by 5 bases, the J end by 0 bases, with 10 bases between.

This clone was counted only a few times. In nucleotides, the CDR3 is TGTGCCAGCAACCGCGGGGACCAGATGAACAATGAGCAGTTCTTC. This codes for CASNRGDQMNNEQFF. V usage is TRBV27 and J usage is TRBJ2-1; a weak D match, TRBD2 (6 bases). This CDR3 comprises 15 residues. The V gene's germline CDR1 is MNHEY and CDR2 SMNVEV (reference sequence). The V end lost 7 bases, the J end lost 5 bases, and 18 bases lay between the germline ends.

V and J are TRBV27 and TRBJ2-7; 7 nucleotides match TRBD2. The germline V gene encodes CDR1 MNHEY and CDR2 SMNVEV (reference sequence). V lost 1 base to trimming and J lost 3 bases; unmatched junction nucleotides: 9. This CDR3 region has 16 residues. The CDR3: CASSLYPSGPLYEQYF. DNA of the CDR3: TGTGCCAGCAGTTTATACCCTAGCGGTCCACTCTACGAGCAGTACTTC.

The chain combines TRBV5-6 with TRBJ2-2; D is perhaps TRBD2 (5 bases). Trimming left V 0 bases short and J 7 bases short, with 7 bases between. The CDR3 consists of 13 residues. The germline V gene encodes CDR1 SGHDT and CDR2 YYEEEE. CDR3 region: CASSLGGGGELFF. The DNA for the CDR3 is TGTGCCAGCAGCTTGGGTGGAGGCGGGGAGCTGTTTTTT.

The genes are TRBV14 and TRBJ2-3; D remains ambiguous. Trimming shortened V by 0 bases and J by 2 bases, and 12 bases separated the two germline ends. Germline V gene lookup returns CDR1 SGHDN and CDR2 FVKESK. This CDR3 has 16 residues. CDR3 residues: CASSQEGLAATDTQYF. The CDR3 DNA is TGTGCCAGCAGCCAAGAAGGCCTGGCGGCCACAGATACGCAGTATTTT.

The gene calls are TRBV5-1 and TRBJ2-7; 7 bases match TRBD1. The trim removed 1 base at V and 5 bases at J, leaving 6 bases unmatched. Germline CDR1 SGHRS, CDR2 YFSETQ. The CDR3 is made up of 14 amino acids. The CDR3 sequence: CASSLRQGVNEQYF. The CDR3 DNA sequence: TGCGCCAGCAGCTTGAGACAGGGTGTCAACGAGCAGTACTTC.

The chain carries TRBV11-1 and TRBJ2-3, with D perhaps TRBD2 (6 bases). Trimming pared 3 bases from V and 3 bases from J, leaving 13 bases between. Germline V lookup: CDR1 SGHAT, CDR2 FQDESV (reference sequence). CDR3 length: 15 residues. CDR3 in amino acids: CASSFGGRRTDTQYF. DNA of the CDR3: TGTGCCAGCAGCTTCGGGGGACGTAGAACAGATACGCAGTATTTT.

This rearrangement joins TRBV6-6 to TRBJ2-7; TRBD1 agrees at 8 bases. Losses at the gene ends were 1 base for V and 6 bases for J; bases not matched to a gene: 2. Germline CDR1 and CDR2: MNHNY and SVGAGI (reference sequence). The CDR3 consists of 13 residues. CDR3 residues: CASSYYRGVEQYF. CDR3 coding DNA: TGTGCCAGCAGTTACTACAGGGGGGTCGAGCAGTACTTC.

CDR3 sequence: CASGPAPSGYNEQFF. DNA of the CDR3: TGTGCTAGTGGCCCGGCGCCTAGCGGATACAATGAGCAGTTCTTC. This chain links TRBV12-5 with TRBJ2-1; TRBD2 agrees at 7 bases. Germline CDR1 LGHNT, CDR2 FRNRAP. V dropped 6 bases and J dropped 4; count of bases not matched to a gene: 9. The CDR3 runs to 15 residues.

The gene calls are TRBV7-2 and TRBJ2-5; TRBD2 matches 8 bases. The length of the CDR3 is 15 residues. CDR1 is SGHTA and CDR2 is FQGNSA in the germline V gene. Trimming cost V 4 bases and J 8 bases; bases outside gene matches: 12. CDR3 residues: CASSSSGSSGGTQYF. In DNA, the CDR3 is TGTGCCAGCAGCTCGAGCGGGAGCTCTGGTGGCACCCAGTACTTC.

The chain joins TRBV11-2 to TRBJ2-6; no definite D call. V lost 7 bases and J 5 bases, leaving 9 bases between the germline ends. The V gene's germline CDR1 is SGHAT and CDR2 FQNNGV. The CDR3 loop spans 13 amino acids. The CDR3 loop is CASNSLRANVLTF. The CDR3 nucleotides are TGTGCCAGCAACAGTTTGAGGGCCAACGTCCTGACTTTC.

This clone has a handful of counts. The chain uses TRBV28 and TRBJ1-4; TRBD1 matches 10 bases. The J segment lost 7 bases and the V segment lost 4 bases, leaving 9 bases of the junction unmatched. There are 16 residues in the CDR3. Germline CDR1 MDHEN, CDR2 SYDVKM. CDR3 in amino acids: CASSSDRGRIGEKLFF. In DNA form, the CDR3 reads TGTGCCAGCAGTTCTGACAGGGGGCGCATAGGTGAAAAACTGTTTTTT.

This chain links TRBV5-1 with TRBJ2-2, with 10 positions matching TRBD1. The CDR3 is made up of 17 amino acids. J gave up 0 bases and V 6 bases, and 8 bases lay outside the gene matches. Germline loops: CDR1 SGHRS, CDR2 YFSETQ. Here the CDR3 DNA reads TGCGCCAGCACCGGCCGGGACAGGGGTTCGAACACCGGGGAGCTGTTTTTT. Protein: CASTGRDRGSNTGELFF.

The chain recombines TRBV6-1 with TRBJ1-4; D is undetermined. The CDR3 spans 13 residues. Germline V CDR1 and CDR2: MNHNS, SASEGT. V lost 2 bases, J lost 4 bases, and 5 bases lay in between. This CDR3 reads CASSESHNEKLFF. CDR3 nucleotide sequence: TGTGCCAGCAGTGAATCCCATAATGAAAAACTGTTTTTT.

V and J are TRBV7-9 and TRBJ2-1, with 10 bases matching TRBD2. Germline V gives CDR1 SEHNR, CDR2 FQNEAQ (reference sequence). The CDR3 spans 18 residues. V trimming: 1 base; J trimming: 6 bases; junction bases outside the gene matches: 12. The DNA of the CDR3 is TGTGCCAGCAGCTTAGTCCTAGCGGGAGTAGGTTCATTCAATGAGCAGTTCTTC. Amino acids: CASSLVLAGVGSFNEQFF.